This T cell receptor (beta chain) was retrieved from a study of tumor and adjacent non-tumor tissue in lung cancer. Study overall: The cohort had roughly 12 adenocarcinoma, a couple of squamous cell and 1 small cell patients. Points from the study as a whole: Top 100 clones took a larger repertoire share in normal lung. Significantly higher TCR diversity was found in tumor than normal lung.

TCRbeta libraries were built with three rounds of nested PCR, modified from ARM-PCR. Each CDR3 protein is one row after TCRdb ran MiXCR on the multiplex PCR reads. The sample has tens of thousands of distinct CDR3 sequences; 55% to 70% are singletons. This clonotype was detected a few times. Its specificity is unknown. Sequence at one end of the junction differs from germline and may be a read error. This CDR3 comprises 17 residues. CDR1 and CDR2 (germline): SQVTM, ANQGSEA. No cell sorting was done before RNA was extracted from the tissue. Chemotherapy-naive patients with new lung cancer underwent thoracic surgery in China, August–November 2014.

The chain employs TRBV29-1 and TRBJ1-2; a possible D gene is TRBD1 (5 bases). Specimen: lung tumor tissue. The receptor's source is a woman in her 70s with non-small cell lung cancer. The DNA of the CDR3 is TGTAGCGTCATTCACCGGGACTCACCCTCCTTCAACTGGGGCTACACCTTC. It yields the protein CSVIHRDSPSFNWGYTF.